These 26 T cell receptor beta chains share one sample of origin, sequenced in a study of T cell changes during pregnancy in multiple sclerosis. Profiling relied on immunoSEQ multiplex PCR, and the TCRdb table lists in-frame clones only, not all of them. This table holds tens of thousands of clones, roughly 90% found once. This specimen was peripheral blood, taken in the first trimester of pregnancy. Receptor source: a female donor with multiple sclerosis, enrolled in a pregnancy study.

The gene calls are TRBV5-1 and TRBJ1-2; 7 nucleotides agree with TRBD1. The CDR3 loop spans 13 amino acids. Germline V gene data show CDR1 as SGHRS and CDR2 as YFSETQ. With V trimmed by 4 bases and J by 3 bases, 3 bases remained unmatched. CDR3 nucleotides: TGCGCCAGCAGCATCAGGGGGGACTATGGCTACACCTTC. Amino acids: CASSIRGDYGYTF.

This chain joins TRBV4-3 and TRBJ2-5; TRBD1 matches at 10 bases. Germline V gene sequence: CDR1 LGHNA, CDR2 YSLEER. The V and J ends lost 4 bases and 2 bases, in that order; junction bases with no gene match: 4. The CDR3 is 15 residues long. CDR3 bases: TGCGCCAGCAGCCCAGGACAGGGGGAACAAGAGACCCAGTACTTC. Amino acid sequence: CASSPGQGEQETQYF.

This sequence joins TRBV6-5 and TRBJ2-3, with D possibly matching TRBD2 (6 bases). Between the trimmed V and J ends, which lost 7 bases and 6 bases, there was a span of 8 bases. There are 11 residues in the CDR3. Germline CDR1 reads MNHEY; CDR2 reads SVGAGI. Here the CDR3 reads CASTRGDTQYF. The CDR3 nucleotides read TGTGCCAGCACCCGGGGGGATACGCAGTATTTT.

By frequency in the sample, this clone is medium-sized. The rearrangement uses TRBV7-2 and TRBJ2-7; a weak D match, TRBD1 (5 bases). Deletions cut 2 bases from V and 6 bases from J, with 14 bases between. This CDR3 has 14 residues. Germline-derived CDR1 and CDR2 are SGHTA and FQGNSA. CDR3 loop: CASSLSIQVSEQYF. CDR3 in DNA: TGTGCCAGCAGCTTATCCATACAGGTTAGCGAGCAGTACTTC.

This sequence joins TRBV5-1 and TRBJ1-4; 10 positions agree with TRBD1. V gave up 3 bases and J gave up 7 bases; unmatched junction bases: 6. Per the germline V gene, CDR1 is SGHRS and CDR2 is YFSETQ. This CDR3 is built from 15 residues. Here the CDR3 DNA reads TGCGCCAGCAGCTCGACAGGGGGCTCTCGTGAAAAACTGTTTTTT. It codes for CASSSTGGSREKLFF.

The chain recombines TRBV7-2 with TRBJ1-2; 7 bases fit TRBD1. V was clipped by 4 bases and J by 3 bases; unmatched bases: 8. Germline values: CDR1 SGHTA, CDR2 FQGNSA. CDR3 length: 15 residues. CDR3 in DNA: TGTGCCAGCAGCTCTAGACAGGGAGTTTACTATGGCTACACCTTC. This encodes CASSSRQGVYYGYTF. Complete variable domain (other parts from reference TRBV7-2 and TRBJ1-2): GAGVSQSPSNKVTEKGKDVELRCDPISGHTALYWYRQSLGQGLEFLIYFQGNSAPDKSGLPSDRFSAERTGGSVSTLTIQRTQQEDSAVYLCASSSRQGVYYGYTFGSGTRLTVV.

The chain is built from TRBV25-1 and TRBJ2-1, with 16 positions matching TRBD2. V shed 1 base, J shed 7 bases, and the junction held 7 bases outside the gene matches. Germline V gene lookup returns CDR1 MGHDK and CDR2 SYGVNS. The CDR3 extends over 18 amino acids. The CDR3 bases are TGTGCCAGCAGTGAATTGGGACTAGCGGGAGGGGCTAGTAATGAGCAGTTCTTC. Translated, it gives CASSELGLAGGASNEQFF. Complete variable domain (other parts from reference TRBV25-1 and TRBJ2-1): EADIYQTPRYLVIGTGKKITLECSQTMGHDKMYWYQQDPGMELHLIHYSYGVNSTEKGDLSSESTVSRIRTEHFPLTLESARPSHTSQYLCASSELGLAGGASNEQFFGPGTRLTVL.

The chain is built from TRBV6-6 and TRBJ2-1, with 8 bases lining up with TRBD2. The V and J ends lost 6 bases and 8 bases, in that order; junction bases with no gene match: 12. Germline V gene lookup returns CDR1 MNHNY and CDR2 SVGAGI (reference sequence). This CDR3 is built from 15 residues. The chain's CDR3 is CASRQSGSAAYEQFF. The CDR3 DNA follows: TGTGCCAGCAGGCAAAGCGGGAGCGCCGCGTATGAGCAGTTCTTC.

This sequence joins TRBV7-2 and TRBJ2-3; D not certain. V was trimmed by 1 base and J by 4 bases, leaving 12 bases between them. The V gene's germline CDR1 is SGHTA and CDR2 FQGNSA. The CDR3 length is 15 residues. In DNA form, the CDR3 reads TGTGCCAGCAGCTTAGGACCCCCCAGGTCAGATACGCAGTATTTT. It specifies CASSLGPPRSDTQYF.

The chain recombines TRBV2 with TRBJ1-4; 7 bases match TRBD1. V shed 6 bases, J shed 8 bases, and the junction held 15 bases outside the gene matches. The V gene's germline CDR1 is SNHLY and CDR2 FYNNEI. The CDR3 is 16 residues long. The CDR3 DNA is TGTGCCAGCAGGGCCACGACAGGGCCGATAGGAGAAAAACTGTTTTTT. Its protein product is CASRATTGPIGEKLFF.

This clone was observed many times. The chain carries TRBV6-4 and TRBJ2-2, with a tentative D call TRBD1 (6 bases). The CDR3 extends over 14 amino acids. Per the germline V gene, CDR1 is MRHNA and CDR2 is SNTAGT. V was clipped by 4 bases and J by 4 bases, with 10 bases between them. The CDR3 is CASSAQGPTGELFF. The CDR3 DNA sequence: TGTGCCAGCAGTGCACAGGGTCCCACCGGGGAGCTGTTTTTT.

The gene calls are TRBV10-3 and TRBJ1-1; D unresolved. This CDR3 is 12 amino acids long. Trimming stripped 6 bases from V and 1 base from J, with 6 bases between. Germline lookup yields CDR1 ENHRY and CDR2 SYGVKD. CDR3 bases: TGTGCCATCAGCCCCTCGAACACTGAAGCTTTCTTT. It is translated as CAISPSNTEAFF.

This chain connects TRBV5-1 to TRBJ2-1, with 8 bases lining up with TRBD2. CDR3 size: 15 residues. Trimming cost V 3 bases and J 0 bases; bases outside gene matches: 2. CDR1 and CDR2 from the germline V gene are SGHRS and YFSETQ. CDR3 residues: CASSSSGSSYNEQFF. In nucleotides, the CDR3 is TGCGCCAGCAGCTCAAGCGGGAGCTCCTACAATGAGCAGTTCTTC.

This clone came up once. The rearrangement joins TRBV28 to TRBJ2-2; a weak D match, TRBD1 (5 bases). Germline CDR1 reads MDHEN; CDR2 reads SYDVKM. The CDR3 is made up of 13 amino acids. Trimming took 9 bases from V and 3 from J, leaving 11 bases between them. For the CDR3, the DNA is TGTGCCAGTACACAGGCCCACACCGGGGAGCTGTTTTTT. Translated: CASTQAHTGELFF.

This clone was detected once. The chain couples TRBV10-3 to TRBJ1-2; D ambiguous. CDR1 is ENHRY, CDR2 SYGVKD, per germline. The V gene lost 4 bases and the J gene lost 6 bases, with 9 bases spanning the gap. The CDR3 has 12 residues. Here the CDR3 reads CAISGAGDGYTF. The CDR3 DNA is TGTGCCATCAGTGGGGCAGGCGATGGCTACACCTTC.

V gene TRBV6-1 combines with J gene TRBJ1-1; no clear D. CDR3 size: 13 residues. Trimming left V 8 bases short and J 0 bases short, with 10 bases between. In germline, CDR1 is MNHNS, CDR2 SASEGT. The CDR3 is CASHRSMNTEAFF. CDR3 nucleotide sequence: TGTGCCAGCCACAGATCCATGAACACTGAAGCTTTCTTT.

This chain links TRBV5-6 with TRBJ1-5, with unresolved D. V was pared by 1 base and J by 0 bases, with 8 bases between. Germline-derived CDR1 and CDR2 are SGHDT and YYEEEE. CDR3 length: 15 residues. The CDR3 DNA reads as TGTGCCAGCAGCTTGCGCGGGAATAGCAATCAGCCCCAGCATTTT. This codes for CASSLRGNSNQPQHF.

The chain recombines TRBV5-1 with TRBJ2-2; D perhaps matches TRBD2 (6 bases). Deletions cut 2 bases from V and 2 bases from J, with 10 bases between. CDR3 length: 15 residues. In germline, CDR1 is SGHRS, CDR2 YFSETQ. The CDR3 DNA is TGCGCCAGCAGCTTTAGCGGACAAAACACCGGGGAGCTGTTTTTT. Its protein product is CASSFSGQNTGELFF.

This rearrangement joins TRBV7-2 to TRBJ2-1; 8 bases map to TRBD2. Germline lookup yields CDR1 SGHTA and CDR2 FQGNSA. The CDR3 has 15 residues. The ends lost 1 base at V and 6 bases at J; junction bases unmatched: 5. CDR3 in DNA: TGTGCCAGCAGCTTAGGGTCCCTAGCGGGCAATGAGCAGTTCTTC. This codes for CASSLGSLAGNEQFF.

This chain uses TRBV7-9 with TRBJ2-2; D is undetermined. Germline V lookup: CDR1 SEHNR, CDR2 FQNEAQ (reference sequence). V lost 4 bases and J lost 0, with 9 bases in between. This CDR3 is 15 amino acids long. The CDR3 bases are TGTGCCAGCAGCTCCAAACAAGCGAACACCGGGGAGCTGTTTTTT. This sequence encodes CASSSKQANTGELFF.

The chain is built from TRBV18 and TRBJ1-4; 7 bases are shared with TRBD1. Per the germline V gene, CDR1 is KGHSH and CDR2 is LQKENI. Unmatched junction bases numbered 8, after V lost 5 bases and J lost 5 bases. The CDR3 runs 15 residues. Here the CDR3 reads CASSLPGQRNEKLFF. Written as DNA, the CDR3 is TGTGCCAGCTCATTACCGGGACAGAGGAATGAAAAACTGTTTTTT.

This rearrangement joins TRBV28 to TRBJ1-2; 7 bases align to TRBD1. The germline gives CDR1 MDHEN, CDR2 SYDVKM. This CDR3 spans 15 amino acids. V was clipped by 4 bases and J by 4 bases; unmatched bases: 9. CDR3 residues: CASSSRDRGPYGYTF. The CDR3 DNA follows: TGTGCCAGCAGTTCCCGGGACAGAGGGCCCTATGGCTACACCTTC.

The chain carries TRBV5-1 and TRBJ2-1; TRBD2 aligns across 10 bases. The trim removed 5 bases at V and 7 bases at J, leaving 9 bases unmatched. The CDR3 is made up of 15 amino acids. From germline, CDR1 is SGHRS and CDR2 YFSETQ. CDR3 region: CASSPSGGSINEQFF. Written as DNA, the CDR3 is TGCGCCAGCAGTCCTAGCGGGGGCTCCATTAATGAGCAGTTCTTC.

The rearrangement links TRBV7-9 to TRBJ1-4, with D unclear. CDR1 and CDR2 (germline): SEHNR, FQNEAQ (reference sequence). The V and J ends lost 4 bases and 8 bases respectively, with 11 bases between them. This CDR3 has 13 amino acids. CDR3 sequence reads: CASSSEGREKLFF. In DNA form, the CDR3 reads TGTGCCAGCAGCTCGGAGGGAAGGGAAAAACTGTTTTTT.

The chain has TRBV5-4 and TRBJ2-1; 8 bases fit TRBD2. Germline V gene data show CDR1 as SGHNT and CDR2 as YYREEE (reference sequence). The length of the CDR3 is 17 residues. The V gene end was trimmed by 0 bases and the J gene end by 2 bases; junction bases not matched to a gene: 7. DNA of the CDR3: TGTGCCAGCAGCTTGGCGGGAGGGCGCCCTACCTACAATGAGCAGTTCTTC. This gives the protein CASSLAGGRPTYNEQFF.

This chain connects TRBV5-4 to TRBJ2-7; 7 bases are shared with TRBD1. Germline V lookup: CDR1 SGHNT, CDR2 YYREEE (reference sequence). The CDR3 extends over 16 amino acids. V dropped 4 bases and J dropped 2; count of bases not matched to a gene: 12. The CDR3 coding sequence is TGTGCCAGCAGCGGGAGAGGGGACAGAAGAACCTACGAGCAGTACTTC. Residues: CASSGRGDRRTYEQYF. Full variable domain (outside the CDR3, taken from reference TRBV5-4 and TRBJ2-7): ETGVTQSPTHLIKTRGQQVTLRCSSQSGHNTVSWYQQALGQGPQFIFQYYREEENGRGNFPPRFSGLQFPNYSSELNVNALELDDSALYLCASSGRGDRRTYEQYFGPGTRLTVT.